The 10 T cell receptor beta chains reported below all come from one sample, sequenced in a study of T cells after somatic rescue of genetic block. The repertoire was sequenced with immunoSEQ multiplex PCR; TCRdb's copy has only in-frame clones and lacks some. The sample yields over 55,000 clones, approximately 90% seen once. Sequencing was carried out using peripheral blood mononuclear cells (PBMCs). The receptors shown here come from a man aged 35 to 55.

The CDR3 sequence is CASSLAGREAYNEQFF. The CDR3 bases are TGTGCCAGCAGCTTAGCGGGGAGGGAGGCCTACAATGAGCAGTTCTTC. V usage is TRBV7-6 and J usage is TRBJ2-1; TRBD2 matches 7 bases. The CDR3 spans 16 residues. The V gene's germline CDR1 is SGHVS and CDR2 FNYEAQ. The V and J ends lost 0 bases and 2 bases, in that order; junction bases with no gene match: 4.

V usage is TRBV29-1 and J usage is TRBJ2-7; 13 bases are shared with TRBD2. V lost 4 bases and J lost 7; bases outside the gene matches: 13. The CDR3 runs to 16 residues. Germline V gene sequence: CDR1 SQVTM, CDR2 ANQGSEA. The CDR3 DNA reads as TGCAGCGTTGGAGGACTAGCGGGAGTAACTAGAAGGGAGCAGTACTTC. Translating it yields CSVGGLAGVTRREQYF.

The J gene is TRBJ2-1, the V gene TRBV5-5; D is perhaps TRBD1 (5 bases). Germline V CDR1 and CDR2: SGHKS, YYEKEE (reference sequence). CDR3 length: 12 residues. V was trimmed by 4 bases and J by 5 bases, leaving 7 bases between them. The chain's CDR3 is CASSQGNNEQFF. CDR3 DNA: TGTGCCAGCAGCCAGGGCAACAATGAGCAGTTCTTC.

The chain combines TRBV6-1 with TRBJ1-5; TRBD1 matches at 8 bases. The V and J ends lost 5 bases and 6 bases, in that order; junction bases with no gene match: 3. The germline V gene has CDR1 MNHNS and CDR2 SASEGT. This CDR3 comprises 13 residues. The CDR3 bases are TGTGCCAGCAGTCGACAGGGGACTCAGCCCCAGCATTTT. The encoded protein is CASSRQGTQPQHF.

J is TRBJ2-2 and V is TRBV5-1; 7 positions agree with TRBD1. The germline V gene has CDR1 SGHRS and CDR2 YFSETQ. This CDR3 is 15 amino acids long. V lost 4 bases to trimming and J lost 4 bases; unmatched junction nucleotides: 7. The CDR3 coding sequence is TGCGCCAGCAGCAGGCAGGGGGACCCCACCGGGGAGCTGTTTTTT. Protein sequence: CASSRQGDPTGELFF. Complete variable domain (other parts from reference TRBV5-1 and TRBJ2-2): KAGVTQTPRYLIKTRGQQVTLSCSPISGHRSVSWYQQTPGQGLQFLFEYFSETQRNKGNFPGRFSGRQFSNSRSEMNVSTLELGDSALYLCASSRQGDPTGELFFGEGSRLTVL.

CDR3 sequence: CASSSRPRTNSPLHF. The CDR3 nucleotides read TGTGCCAGCAGCTCCCGGCCGAGAACTAATTCACCCCTCCACTTT. The rearrangement links TRBV5-8 to TRBJ1-6; D is undetermined. Between the trimmed V and J ends, which lost 3 bases and 6 bases, there was a span of 13 bases. The CDR3 loop spans 15 amino acids. Germline CDR1 is SGHTS and CDR2 is YDEGEE. Full variable domain (missing parts from reference TRBV5-8 and TRBJ1-6): EAGVTQSPTHLIKTRGQQATLRCSPISGHTSVYWYQQALGLGLQFLLWYDEGEERNRGNFPPRFSGRQFPNYSSELNVNALELEDSALYLCASSSRPRTNSPLHFGNGTRLTVT.

This sequence joins TRBV11-2 and TRBJ2-7; 8 bases are a match to TRBD1. The CDR3 has 13 amino acids. Germline trimming cut 4 bases from V and 7 bases from J; bases unmatched to any gene: 6. CDR1 and CDR2 (germline): SGHAT, FQNNGV. CDR3 coding DNA: TGTGCCAGCAGCTATACGACAGGGGAGGAGCAGTACTTC. Translating it yields CASSYTTGEEQYF.

This chain connects TRBV7-6 to TRBJ2-2, with a tentative D call TRBD2 (6 bases). V was shortened by 5 bases and J by 2 bases, with 12 bases between the two germline ends. Germline V lookup: CDR1 SGHVS, CDR2 FNYEAQ. The CDR3 totals 15 residues. The DNA for the CDR3 is TGTGCCAGCAGCACGGGACTCGCAAACACCGGGGAGCTGTTTTTT. Protein sequence: CASSTGLANTGELFF.

The V gene is TRBV19, the J gene TRBJ1-2; the match to TRBD1 covers 8 bases. The ends lost 7 bases at V and 2 bases at J; junction bases unmatched: 6. Germline-derived CDR1 and CDR2 are LNHDA and SQIVND (reference sequence). This CDR3 has 14 amino acids. The CDR3 DNA is TGTGCCAGTACCAAGGACAGGGCAAACTATGGCTACACCTTC. Residues: CASTKDRANYGYTF.

The chain links TRBV30 to TRBJ1-5, with no clear D. This CDR3 is 13 amino acids long. Germline lookup yields CDR1 GTSNPN and CDR2 SVGIG (reference sequence). Between the trimmed V and J ends, which lost 2 bases and 4 bases, there was a span of 9 bases. CDR3 sequence (DNA): TGTGCCTGGAGTCCTGGCCTTAATCAGCCCCAGCATTTT. Encoded protein: CAWSPGLNQPQHF.